This entry lists 27 T cell receptor beta chains sequenced from one sample in a study of T-cell memory formation after mild COVID-19. TCRdb re-called the 5' RACE reads with MiXCR, one entry per CDR3 protein. Among under 300,000 distinct CDR3 sequences listed, roughly 8.2% were seen once. Sequencing was done on a sample of PBMCs or a T cell subset sorted from them (not recorded which). These receptors all stem from a man younger than 35 who had mild COVID-19 (a few samples of this study predate the infection). Cell type and time point are not known.

The rearrangement uses TRBV6-5 and TRBJ1-3; D unclear. Deletions cut 2 bases from V and 0 bases from J, with 8 bases between. There are 15 residues in the CDR3. Germline V gene sequence: CDR1 MNHEY, CDR2 SVGAGI. CDR3 nucleotide sequence: TGTGCCAGCAGTTACAGCCGGCCCTCTGGAAACACCATATATTTT. The encoded protein is CASSYSRPSGNTIYF.

This clonotype was recorded a few times. This chain's CDR3 is CATGGAGKTQYF. The CDR3 coding sequence is TGTGCCACCGGGGGGGCCGGGAAGACCCAGTACTTC. This rearrangement joins TRBV7-8 to TRBJ2-5; 8 nucleotides align to TRBD2. This CDR3 has 12 amino acids. V lost 10 bases, J lost 6 bases, and 7 bases stayed unmatched. Germline CDR1 is SGHVS and CDR2 is FQNEAQ.

A few counts support this clonotype. The chain couples TRBV6-2 or TRBV6-3 to TRBJ2-7, with 9 bases matching TRBD2. CDR1 is MNHEY and CDR2 is SVGEGT in the germline V gene. V trimming: 5 bases; J trimming: 4 bases; junction bases outside the gene matches: 3. CDR3 size: 13 residues. The CDR3 is CASSGTSPYEQYV. CDR3 coding DNA: TGTGCCAGCAGTGGGACTAGCCCTTACGAGCAGTACGTC.

The V call is TRBV3-1, the J call TRBJ2-7; 8 positions agree with TRBD1. Trimming cost V 0 bases and J 2 bases; bases outside gene matches: 6. This CDR3 is built from 16 residues. Germline CDR1 reads LGHDT; CDR2 reads YNNKEL (reference sequence). In nucleotides, the CDR3 is TGTGCCAGCAGCCAAGATGACCAGGGGGCCACCTACGAGCAGTACTTC. This translates into CASSQDDQGATYEQYF.

The rearrangement uses TRBV7-2 and TRBJ2-3; unclear D gene. Trimming removed 1 base at V and 7 bases at J, with 6 bases between. The germline CDR1 and CDR2 sequences are SGHTA and FQGNSA. The CDR3 covers 12 residues. CDR3 nucleotides: TGTGCCAGCAGCTTAGTGAAATATACGCAGTATTTT. This codes for CASSLVKYTQYF.

In this sample, this clonotype turned up a few times. The rearrangement uses TRBV7-9 and TRBJ1-2, with 11 nucleotides matching TRBD1. The CDR3 spans 15 residues. Germline CDR1 and CDR2: SEHNR and FQNEAQ (reference sequence). V lost 3 bases and J lost 4; bases outside the gene matches: 4. The CDR3 loop is CASSFGQGAGYGYTF. The CDR3 DNA follows: TGTGCCAGCAGCTTTGGACAGGGGGCAGGCTATGGCTACACCTTC.

This clonotype has more than one count but fewer than ten. The chain joins TRBV7-2 to TRBJ2-3; 13 nucleotides align to TRBD2. V lost 4 bases and J lost 4; bases outside the gene matches: 8. CDR1 is SGHTA, CDR2 FQGNSA, per germline. This CDR3 is built from 17 residues. In DNA, the CDR3 is TGTGCCAGCAGCTCCCAGGGACTAGCGGGGTGGGCAGATACGCAGTATTTT. Amino acid sequence: CASSSQGLAGWADTQYF. Drawing the rest from reference TRBV7-2 and TRBJ2-3, the complete variable domain is GAGVSQSPSNKVTEKGKDVELRCDPISGHTALYWYRQSLGQGLEFLIYFQGNSAPDKSGLPSDRFSAERTGGSVSTLTIQRTQQEDSAVYLCASSSQGLAGWADTQYFGPGTRLTVL.

This clonotype was seen repeatedly, ten times or more. V gene TRBV5-1 combines with J gene TRBJ1-4; no clear D gene. Germline V gives CDR1 SGHRS, CDR2 YFSETQ. V lost 0 bases and J lost 5, with 5 bases in between. CDR3 length: 13 residues. The CDR3 DNA follows: TGCGCCAGCAGCTTGGTCTTGAATGAAAAACTGTTTTTT. Its protein product is CASSLVLNEKLFF.

This clonotype was observed a few times. The chain employs TRBV18 and TRBJ1-5, with no clear D. Germline V gene lookup returns CDR1 KGHSH and CDR2 LQKENI. Trimming left V 4 bases short and J 7 bases short, with 17 bases between. The CDR3 runs 15 residues. This chain's CDR3 is CASSLSSEQSQPQHF. The CDR3, as DNA: TGTGCCAGCTCACTTTCGTCCGAGCAGAGCCAGCCCCAGCATTTT. Using reference TRBV18 and TRBJ1-5 for the parts outside the CDR3, the full variable domain is NAGVMQNPRHLVRRRGQEARLRCSPMKGHSHVYWYRQLPEEGLKFMVYLQKENIIDESGMPKERFSAEFPKEGPSILRIQQVVRGDSAAYFCASSLSSEQSQPQHFGDGTRLSIL.

This chain uses TRBV7-6 with TRBJ1-6, with TRBD1 as a possible D gene (5 bases). CDR1 is SGHVS and CDR2 is FNYEAQ in the germline V gene. The CDR3 contains 14 residues. The V and J ends lost 7 bases and 6 bases respectively, with 13 bases between them. The CDR3 region has the DNA TGTGCCAGCACCTCGGGGCAGTCTAATTCACCCCTCCACTTT. Its protein product is CASTSGQSNSPLHF. Full variable domain (rest looked up from reference TRBV7-6 and TRBJ1-6): GAGVSQSPRYKVTKRGQDVALRCDPISGHVSLYWYRQALGQGPEFLTYFNYEAQQDKSGLPNDRFSAERPEGSISTLTIQRTEQRDSAMYRCASTSGQSNSPLHFGNGTRLTVT.

This clonotype was picked up a small number of times. The chain carries TRBV27 and TRBJ2-5, with D uncertain. Germline CDR1 is MNHEY and CDR2 is SMNVEV (reference sequence). CDR3 length equals 12 residues. V was shortened by 5 bases and J by 5 bases, with 9 bases between the two germline ends. The CDR3 DNA is TGTGCCAGCAGTAACGGAAGGGAGACCCAGTACTTC. Amino acid sequence: CASSNGRETQYF.

The chain carries TRBV10-3 and TRBJ2-5, with D tentatively TRBD2 (7 bases). CDR3 length: 14 amino acids. The germline V gene encodes CDR1 ENHRY and CDR2 SYGVKD. The V end lost 8 bases, the J end lost 2 bases, and 15 bases lay between the germline ends. CDR3 residues: CAIGGGGRQETQYF. The CDR3, as DNA: TGTGCCATCGGGGGAGGGGGGCGTCAAGAGACCCAGTACTTC.

This clonotype was seen at least ten times. The CDR3 region has the DNA TGTGCCAGCAGCGTAGCCTCGGAGGGACAACAGTACGTC. The encoded protein is CASSVASEGQQYV. V and J are TRBV9 and TRBJ2-7; D possibly uses TRBD1 or TRBD2 (6 bases each). The CDR3 consists of 13 residues. The germline V and J ends were trimmed by 0 bases and 10 bases, with 14 bases remaining between them. Per germline, CDR1 SGDLS and CDR2 YYNGEE.

V usage is TRBV2 and J usage is TRBJ1-6, with 9 bases aligning to TRBD1. This CDR3 comprises 15 residues. Losses at the gene ends were 6 bases for V and 9 bases for J; bases not matched to a gene: 9. From germline, CDR1 is SNHLY and CDR2 FYNNEI. The CDR3 region has the DNA TGTGCCAGCAGAGACTCCGGGACAGGGCTTTCACCCCTCCACTTT. Translation gives CASRDSGTGLSPLHF.

This clonotype was seen a handful of times. Here the CDR3 reads CASRSSGTGTIHRNTEAFF. The CDR3 coding sequence is TGTGCCAGCAGGTCTTCTGGGACAGGCACAATTCACCGGAACACTGAAGCTTTCTTT. This chain joins TRBV6-2 or TRBV6-3 and TRBJ1-1; 8 bases align to TRBD1. The CDR3 contains 19 residues. Germline lookup yields CDR1 MNHEY and CDR2 SVGEGT. V lost 6 bases, J lost 1 base, and 19 bases stayed unmatched.

This clonotype was found a few times. The rearrangement links TRBV6-6 to TRBJ2-3; 8 bases match TRBD2. The CDR3 has 16 residues. Germline CDR1 reads MNHNY; CDR2 reads SVGAGI (reference sequence). V lost 2 bases, J lost 0 bases, and 4 bases stayed unmatched. The CDR3: CASSYGERESTDTQYF. Here the CDR3 DNA reads TGTGCCAGCAGTTACGGAGAGCGGGAGAGCACAGATACGCAGTATTTT.

The genes are TRBV6-6 and TRBJ1-1; 11 bases align to TRBD1. V was clipped by 4 bases and J by 6 bases; unmatched bases: 4. The germline gives CDR1 MNHNY, CDR2 SVGAGI (reference sequence). This CDR3 spans 14 amino acids. Here the CDR3 reads CASSSGQGVPEAFF. CDR3 nucleotides: TGTGCCAGCAGTTCGGGACAGGGGGTCCCTGAAGCTTTCTTT.

Only a few counts were recorded for this clonotype. This chain links TRBV6-5 with TRBJ1-2; unclear D gene. Trimming left V 5 bases short and J 8 bases short, with 15 bases between. Germline assignment: CDR1 MNHEY and CDR2 SVGAGI. The CDR3 extends over 13 amino acids. The CDR3 sequence is CASSRTALAGYTF. CDR3 nucleotides: TGTGCCAGCAGTCGGACTGCCTTAGCGGGCTACACCTTC.

There are a few counts of this clonotype. The chain links TRBV9 to TRBJ2-3; TRBD1 agrees at 10 bases. The J segment lost 6 bases and the V segment lost 3 bases, leaving 4 bases of the junction unmatched. Looked up from germline, CDR1 is SGDLS and CDR2 is YYNGEE. This CDR3 has 14 residues. The CDR3: CASSDGTGEDTQYF. CDR3 in DNA: TGTGCCAGCAGCGACGGGACAGGGGAGGATACGCAGTATTTT.

The gene calls are TRBV9 and TRBJ1-3, with TRBD1 identical over 7 bases. V gave up 3 bases and J gave up 0 bases; unmatched junction bases: 6. CDR1 and CDR2 (germline): SGDLS, YYNGEE. The CDR3 is 16 residues long. The CDR3: CASSGQGGISGNTIYF. In nucleotides, the CDR3 is TGTGCCAGCAGCGGCCAGGGGGGGATCTCTGGAAACACCATATATTTT.

The chain employs TRBV7-9 and TRBJ2-4; TRBD1 agrees at 9 bases. CDR1 SEHNR and CDR2 FQNEAQ come from the germline V gene (reference sequence). The V gene end was trimmed by 6 bases and the J gene end by 3 bases; junction bases not matched to a gene: 6. The CDR3 loop spans 15 amino acids. CDR3 region: CASSRTGVGKNIQYF. The DNA for the CDR3 is TGTGCCAGCAGTAGGACAGGGGTCGGCAAAAACATTCAGTACTTC.

The V call is TRBV7-6, the J call TRBJ2-7, with D possibly TRBD2 on 6 matching bases. CDR1 is SGHVS, CDR2 FNYEAQ, per germline. The CDR3 contains 14 residues. Trimming took off 5 bases at V and 3 bases at J, with 14 bases between the two ends. Here the CDR3 reads CASSRLAEHYEQYF. The CDR3 DNA sequence: TGTGCCAGCAGCCGTTTAGCGGAACACTACGAGCAGTACTTC.

This clonotype has a handful of counts. A much bigger clone sits one base away, suggesting this may be a read error. The chain couples TRBV20-1 to TRBJ2-3, with a tentative D call TRBD1 (5 bases). Germline V gives CDR1 DFQATT, CDR2 SNEGSKA (reference sequence). The length of the CDR3 is 16 residues. The CDR3 loop reads CSARGFRRTSTGTQYF. In nucleotides, the CDR3 is TGCAGTGCTAGAGGATTCCGTAGGACGAGCACAGGTACGCAGTATTTT.

The chain joins TRBV6-2 or TRBV6-3 to TRBJ2-7, with D perhaps matching TRBD1 (6 bases). The V and J ends lost 6 bases and 4 bases respectively, with 7 bases between them. Germline-derived CDR1 and CDR2 are MNHEY and SVGEGT. The CDR3 loop spans 11 amino acids. The CDR3 reads CASRDRYEQYV. In nucleotides, the CDR3 is TGTGCCAGCAGGGACAGATACGAGCAGTACGTC.

There are many counts of this clonotype. The rearrangement links TRBV7-2 to TRBJ2-1, with D tentatively TRBD2 (5 bases). The CDR3 is 17 amino acids. Per germline, CDR1 SGHTA and CDR2 FQGNSA. V lost 5 bases and J 5 bases, leaving 22 bases between the germline ends. The CDR3 sequence is CASSATYSPDYHNEQFF. In DNA form, the CDR3 reads TGTGCCAGCAGCGCTACTTATTCTCCTGACTACCACAATGAGCAGTTCTTC.

This clonotype was counted at least ten times. The chain is built from TRBV7-2 and TRBJ2-2, with 9 bases identical to TRBD1. J gave up 5 bases and V 5 bases, and 9 bases lay outside the gene matches. The CDR3 consists of 16 residues. From germline, CDR1 is SGHTA and CDR2 FQGNSA. The DNA for the CDR3 is TGTGCCAGCAGCCCCCGGGACAGGGCCCCGACCGGGGAGCTGTTTTTT. It codes for CASSPRDRAPTGELFF.

The rearrangement joins TRBV14 to TRBJ2-7; D gene ambiguous. The CDR3 is made up of 13 amino acids. The germline CDR1 and CDR2 sequences are SGHDN and FVKESK. The germline V and J ends were trimmed by 4 bases and 4 bases, with 11 bases remaining between them. The CDR3 DNA is TGTGCCAGCAGCCTCTACCCGGGTTACGAGCAGTACTTC. It encodes CASSLYPGYEQYF. The entire variable domain, with the rest obtained from reference TRBV14 and TRBJ2-7, is as follows: EAGVTQFPSHSVIEKGQTVTLRCDPISGHDNLYWYRRVMGKEIKFLLHFVKESKQDESGMPNNRFLAERTGGTYSTLKVQPAELEDSGVYFCASSLYPGYEQYFGPGTRLTVT.